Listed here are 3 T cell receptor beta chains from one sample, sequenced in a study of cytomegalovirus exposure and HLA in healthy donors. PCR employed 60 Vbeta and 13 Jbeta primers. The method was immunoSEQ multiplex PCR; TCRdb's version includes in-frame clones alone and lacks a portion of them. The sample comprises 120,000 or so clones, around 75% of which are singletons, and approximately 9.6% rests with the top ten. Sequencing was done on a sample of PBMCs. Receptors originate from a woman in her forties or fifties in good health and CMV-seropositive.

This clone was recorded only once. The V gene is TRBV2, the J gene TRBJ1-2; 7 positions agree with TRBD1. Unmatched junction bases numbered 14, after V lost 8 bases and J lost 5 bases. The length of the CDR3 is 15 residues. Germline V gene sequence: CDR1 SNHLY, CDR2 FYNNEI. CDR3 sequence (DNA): TGTGCCAGCGGAGACAGGACAGGTTATAGGTATGGCTACACCTTC. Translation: CASGDRTGYRYGYTF. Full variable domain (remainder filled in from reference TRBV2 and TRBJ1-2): EPEVTQTPSHQVTQMGQEVILRCVPISNHLYFYWYRQILGQKVEFLVSFYNNEISEKSEIFDDQFSVERPDGSNFTLKIRSTKLEDSAMYFCASGDRTGYRYGYTFGSGTRLTVV.

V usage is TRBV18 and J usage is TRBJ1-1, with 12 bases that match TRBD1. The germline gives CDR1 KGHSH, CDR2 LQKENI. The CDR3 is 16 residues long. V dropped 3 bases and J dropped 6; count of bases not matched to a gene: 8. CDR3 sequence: CASSPPGQGARAEAFF. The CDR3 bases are TGTGCCAGCTCACCTCCGGGACAGGGGGCTAGGGCTGAAGCTTTCTTT. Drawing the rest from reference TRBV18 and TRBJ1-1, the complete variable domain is NAGVMQNPRHLVRRRGQEARLRCSPMKGHSHVYWYRQLPEEGLKFMVYLQKENIIDESGMPKERFSAEFPKEGPSILRIQQVVRGDSAAYFCASSPPGQGARAEAFFGQGTRLTVV.

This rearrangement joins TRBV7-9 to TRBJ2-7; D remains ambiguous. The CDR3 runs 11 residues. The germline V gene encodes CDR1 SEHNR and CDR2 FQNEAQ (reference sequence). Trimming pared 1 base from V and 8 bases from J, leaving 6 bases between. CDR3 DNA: TGTGCCAGCAGCTTAGGGCATCAGCAGTACTTC. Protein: CASSLGHQQYF.